This T cell receptor (beta chain) emerged from a study of blood T cell repertoires in COVID-19. At the level of the study: PBMCs, B-cell-depleted T cells, or T cells provided the cDNA or gDNA that made up the material.

Per the study methods: Amplification from reference gene primers served as the basis for estimated nucleated cell counts. Profiled with immunoSEQ multiplex PCR; TCRdb holds only in-frame clones, not every one. V and J calls and clone size are those listed in that table; D and trimming were worked out from the DNA. Of 110,000 to 150,000 clones in the sample, 70% to 90% were seen once. CDR1 and CDR2 from the germline V gene are SEHNR and FQNEAQ (reference sequence). The CDR3 totals 16 residues. The ends lost 4 bases at V and 4 bases at J; junction bases unmatched: 9. The clonotype was recovered from a man in his 70s with acute or convalescent COVID-19. The sequenced material came from peripheral blood. The chain links TRBV7-9 to TRBJ2-2, with 7 bases matching TRBD1. In nucleotides, the CDR3 is TGTGCCAGCAGCTATCCCCGACAGGGTACCACCGGGGAGCTGTTTTTT. Translating it yields CASSYPRQGTTGELFF.